This entry concerns a single T cell receptor beta chain. Its specificity is unknown. The source of the sample is a study of OX40 agonist ivuxolimab in advanced cancers. Study-wide points: At 0.1 to 3.0 mg/kg and by week 6, CD4+ and CD8+ T cells in the blood had expanded clonally. Not determined was the antigen specificity of the expanded peripheral T cells. Also showing low normalized T-cell clonal expansion were some of the nonresponders.

The V gene end was trimmed by 5 bases and the J gene end by 5 bases; junction bases not matched to a gene: 8. The CDR3 totals 14 residues. Germline assignment: CDR1 MNHEY and CDR2 SMNVEV (reference sequence). Sampled blood was obtained at baseline, cycle 4 day 1, and cycle 7 day 1. TCRdb's copy holds only in-frame clones and misses some; the assay was immunoSEQ multiplex PCR. The repertoire holds tens of thousands of clones, with roughly 91% as singletons. The sequence was obtained from an adult with an advanced solid tumor such as melanoma, head and neck, liver or kidney cancer. This chain uses TRBV27 with TRBJ2-7, with 8 bases identical to TRBD2. Sequenced material: CD4+ or CD8+ T cells sorted from blood, taken in a trial of the OX40 agonist ivuxolimab. For the CDR3, the DNA is TGTGCCAGCAGTGCCCTCGGGGGGGGCCACGAGCAGTACTTC. Translating it yields CASSALGGGHEQYF.